The clone carrying this T cell receptor beta chain was counted at least ten times. Its cognate antigen is unknown. The CDR3 regions of TCR beta were amplified from RNA transcripts. Initially, a first-round RT-PCR of the TCR CDR3 employed the HTBI primer set. A single record per CDR3 protein comes from TCRdb applying MiXCR to the multiplex PCR reads. This sample has approximately 400,000 distinct CDR3 sequences, with roughly 14% found just once. The source of the sample is a study of T cells in Graves' hyperthyroidism and ophthalmopathy. For the study at large: Sampling of peripheral blood happened at initial diagnosis, prior to any treatment. Broader study findings: Most thyroid clonotypes that were expanded above 0.001 also turned up in blood. Median prediction lead before ophthalmopathy onset was 5 to 7 months with the model.

Trimming removed 0 bases from V and 10 bases from J, with 13 bases in between. This CDR3 region has 13 residues. CDR1 GTSNPN and CDR2 SVGIG come from the germline V gene (reference sequence). Clinicians diagnosed patients from clinical symptoms, serum thyroxine and TRAb, thyroid ultrasound and orbital computed tomography. The gene calls are TRBV30 and TRBJ2-1, with a weak D call TRBD1 (5 bases). The receptor was isolated from a woman between 25 and 40 years old with Graves' ophthalmopathy. The sample comprised blood. The CDR3: CAWSVAGPGEQFF. The CDR3 bases are TGTGCCTGGAGTGTCGCCGGGCCAGGGGAGCAGTTCTTC.